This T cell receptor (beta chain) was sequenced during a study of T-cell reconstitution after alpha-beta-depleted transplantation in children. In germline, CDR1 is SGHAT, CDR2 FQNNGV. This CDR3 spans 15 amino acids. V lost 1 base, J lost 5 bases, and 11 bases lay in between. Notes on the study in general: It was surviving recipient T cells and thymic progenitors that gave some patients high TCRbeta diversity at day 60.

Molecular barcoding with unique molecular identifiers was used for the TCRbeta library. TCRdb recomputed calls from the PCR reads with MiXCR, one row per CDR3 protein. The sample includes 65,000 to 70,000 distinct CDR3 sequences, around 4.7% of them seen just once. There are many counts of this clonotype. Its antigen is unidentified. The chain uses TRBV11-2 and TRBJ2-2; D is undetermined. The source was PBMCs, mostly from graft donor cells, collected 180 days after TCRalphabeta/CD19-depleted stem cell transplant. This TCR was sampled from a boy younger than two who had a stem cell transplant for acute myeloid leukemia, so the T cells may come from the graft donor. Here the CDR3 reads CASSLVPGPTGELFF. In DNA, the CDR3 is TGTGCCAGCAGCTTAGTACCCGGGCCAACCGGGGAGCTGTTTTTT.